The clone carrying this T cell receptor (beta chain) has just a few counts. The junction departs from the called germline gene at one end, perhaps through a read error. This sample is part of a study of T cells in Graves' hyperthyroidism and ophthalmopathy. Amplification yielded TCR beta CDR3 regions, with RNA transcripts as the source. First-round RT-PCR with HTBI primers amplified the TCR CDR3 region. TCRdb processed the multiplex PCR reads anew with MiXCR; each CDR3 protein has one entry. This sample yields 550,000 to 850,000 distinct CDR3 sequences, of which over 15% are seen a single time; over 15% belongs to the top ten. This CDR3 is 16 amino acids long. Looked up from germline, CDR1 is SGHNT and CDR2 is YYREEE (reference sequence).

This TCR came from a woman in her forties or fifties with Graves' hyperthyroidism that later progressed to Graves' ophthalmopathy. The chain carries TRBV5-4 and TRBJ2-2; D might be TRBD1 (6 bases). Sequencing used blood. CDR3 nucleotide sequence: TGTGCCAGCACCTTGGGTAACAGGGCGAACACCGGGGAGCTGTTTTTT. Its protein product is CASTLGNRANTGELFF.